Each of the 29 T cell receptor beta chains below was sequenced from the same sample in a study of blood T cell repertoires in COVID-19. Clones were sequenced by immunoSEQ multiplex PCR, and TCRdb holds only the in-frame ones, with some missing. The data hold about 230,000 clones, with roughly 90% observed a single time. The specimen sequenced was PBMCs or T cells enriched from blood (not recorded which). All receptors derive from a woman aged 25 to 39 with acute COVID-19.

The chain links TRBV6-5 to TRBJ1-2; 12 bases map to TRBD1. Germline-derived CDR1 and CDR2 are MNHEY and SVGAGI. The CDR3 covers 15 residues. V gave up 8 bases and J gave up 4 bases; unmatched junction bases: 8. CDR3 bases: TGTGCCAGCGGGGGGACAGGGGGCGCCGGCTATGGCTACACCTTC. Residues: CASGGTGGAGYGYTF.

The chain carries TRBV5-5 and TRBJ1-1; D not resolved. CDR1 and CDR2 (germline): SGHKS, YYEKEE (reference sequence). Trimming left V 4 bases short and J 5 bases short, with 12 bases between. The CDR3 consists of 13 residues. The CDR3 protein is CASSPRAATEAFF. The CDR3 nucleotides are TGTGCCAGCAGCCCGCGCGCGGCAACTGAAGCTTTCTTT.

The V gene is TRBV5-1, the J gene TRBJ1-2; 11 bases map to TRBD1. The junction had 4 bases not matched to a gene; V was cut back by 1 base and J by 5 bases. This CDR3 is built from 15 residues. CDR1 and CDR2 (germline): SGHRS, YFSETQ. CDR3 amino acids: CASSLPGTGGYGYTF. As DNA, the CDR3 is TGCGCCAGCAGCTTGCCCGGGACAGGGGGATATGGCTACACCTTC.

V gene TRBV28 combines with J gene TRBJ2-3, with D hard to call. V was clipped by 6 bases and J by 4 bases, with 20 bases between them. The CDR3 runs 16 residues. Per the germline V gene, CDR1 is MDHEN and CDR2 is SYDVKM. Here the CDR3 reads CASSTKRSFPSDTQYF. As DNA, the CDR3 is TGTGCCAGCAGCACCAAAAGGAGCTTTCCCTCAGATACGCAGTATTTT.

The sample holds a few counts of this clone. The genes are TRBV6-5 and TRBJ1-6; weak D call: TRBD1 (6 bases). The germline V gene has CDR1 MNHEY and CDR2 SVGAGI. V lost 2 bases and J 3 bases, leaving 11 bases between the germline ends. The CDR3 has 16 residues. CDR3 loop: CASSYVRGDYNSPLHF. The DNA of the CDR3 is TGTGCCAGCAGTTACGTCAGGGGTGACTATAATTCACCCCTCCACTTT.

The rearrangement links TRBV18 to TRBJ2-7; a weak D match, TRBD1 (6 bases). CDR3 length: 13 amino acids. Between the trimmed V and J ends, which lost 4 bases and 4 bases, there was a span of 11 bases. The germline gives CDR1 KGHSH, CDR2 LQKENI. The chain's CDR3 is CASSLSGAYEQYF. The CDR3 DNA is TGTGCCAGCTCACTTTCAGGGGCGTACGAGCAGTACTTC.

The DNA for the CDR3 is TGCAGCGCTAGGGGAAGGGGCTACGAGCAGTACTTC. This sequence encodes CSARGRGYEQYF. The chain recombines TRBV29-1 with TRBJ2-7; D is possibly TRBD1 (5 bases). CDR3 length: 12 amino acids. CDR1 and CDR2 (germline): SQVTM, ANQGSEA. V was shortened by 7 bases and J by 3 bases, with 13 bases between the two germline ends.

This clone is a singleton in its sample. V is TRBV6-5 and J is TRBJ2-2, with D possibly being TRBD1 (6 bases). The CDR3 has 13 residues. Germline lookup yields CDR1 MNHEY and CDR2 SVGAGI. Trimming took 8 bases from V and 6 from J, leaving 13 bases between them. The chain's CDR3 is CASPKQGSGELFF. The CDR3 nucleotides are TGTGCCAGCCCCAAACAGGGTTCCGGGGAGCTGTTTTTT.

The chain joins TRBV30 to TRBJ2-1, with 13 bases fitting TRBD2. This CDR3 comprises 15 residues. CDR1 is GTSNPN and CDR2 is SVGIG in the germline V gene (reference sequence). Unmatched junction bases numbered 5, after V lost 2 bases and J lost 7 bases. The CDR3 DNA follows: TGTGCCTGGAGTCGGACTAGCGGGGGAAGAAATGAGCAGTTCTTC. Translated, it gives CAWSRTSGGRNEQFF.

This chain joins TRBV7-2 and TRBJ2-7; 11 bases are shared with TRBD2. V lost 3 bases and J lost 7; bases outside the gene matches: 5. The germline gives CDR1 SGHTA, CDR2 FQGNSA. The CDR3 loop spans 14 amino acids. The CDR3, as DNA: TGTGCCAGCAGCTTGACTAGCGGGGCGGGGGAGCAGTACTTC. This gives the protein CASSLTSGAGEQYF.

This clone was counted a single time. V usage is TRBV30 and J usage is TRBJ1-6; D gene ambiguous. This CDR3 comprises 16 residues. Germline V gives CDR1 GTSNPN, CDR2 SVGIG (reference sequence). V was cut by 2 bases and J by 10 bases, with 21 bases left in between. This chain's CDR3 is CAWSTSGGLYISPLHF. The CDR3 DNA reads TGTGCCTGGAGTACTTCAGGAGGCCTCTATATATCACCCCTCCACTTT. Based on the CDR3 plus reference TRBV30 and TRBJ1-6, the full variable domain is SQTIHQWPATLVQPVGSPLSLECTVEGTSNPNLYWYRQAAGRGLQLLFYSVGIGQISSEVPQNLSASRPQDRQFILSSKKLLLSDSGFYLCAWSTSGGLYISPLHFGNGTRLTVT.

This clone was seen once. This chain connects TRBV28 to TRBJ2-2; D remains unclear. The CDR3 runs to 15 residues. V gave up 11 bases and J gave up 3 bases, with 19 bases separating them. Germline CDR1 MDHEN, CDR2 SYDVKM. DNA of the CDR3: TGTGCCGAGCAAAGTGGTTCTAGAGACACCGGGGAGCTGTTTTTT. This encodes CAEQSGSRDTGELFF. The whole variable domain, remainder taken from reference TRBV28 and TRBJ2-2, is DVKVTQSSRYLVKRTGEKVFLECVQDMDHENMFWYRQDPGLGLRLIYFSYDVKMKEKGDIPEGYSVSREKKERFSLILESASTNQTSMYLCAEQSGSRDTGELFFGEGSRLTVL.

V and J are TRBV11-3 and TRBJ2-1; 12 bases line up with TRBD2. V lost 3 bases to trimming and J lost 7 bases; unmatched junction nucleotides: 13. CDR1 and CDR2 (germline): SGHNT, YENEEA. The CDR3 sequence is 18 residues long. In nucleotides, the CDR3 is TGTGCCAGCAGCTTTTCCTCTAGCGGGGGGGCCGTGGTGAATGAGCAGTTCTTC. It encodes CASSFSSSGGAVVNEQFF.

J is TRBJ1-5 and V is TRBV5-1; 9 bases are a match to TRBD1. J lost 7 bases, V lost 4 bases, and 12 bases had no gene match. The CDR3 length is 16 residues. CDR1 is SGHRS, CDR2 YFSETQ, per germline. CDR3 protein: CASSIGTGQKGQPQHF. The CDR3 region has the DNA TGCGCCAGCAGCATAGGGACAGGGCAGAAAGGGCAGCCCCAGCATTTT.

The V gene is TRBV11-1, the J gene TRBJ2-7, with TRBD1 matching 7 bases. The CDR3 is 15 residues long. The trim removed 2 bases at V and 3 bases at J, leaving 7 bases unmatched. Germline V gene sequence: CDR1 SGHAT, CDR2 FQDESV (reference sequence). The CDR3 spells CASSLWDSKYYEQYF. The CDR3 bases are TGTGCCAGCAGCTTATGGGACAGCAAATACTACGAGCAGTACTTC.

This chain uses TRBV7-9 with TRBJ2-2, with D unclear. The CDR3 is 15 residues long. Germline lookup yields CDR1 SEHNR and CDR2 FQNEAQ (reference sequence). V gave up 6 bases and J gave up 4 bases, with 15 bases separating them. The DNA for the CDR3 is TGTGCCAGCAGTCCCGCGCACTACACCACCGGGGAGCTGTTTTTT. It specifies CASSPAHYTTGELFF.

The chain joins TRBV29-1 to TRBJ1-2, with 7 bases that match TRBD1. V dropped 7 bases and J dropped 7; count of bases not matched to a gene: 6. From germline, CDR1 is SQVTM and CDR2 ANQGSEA. The CDR3 contains 11 residues. The CDR3 nucleotides read TGCAGCGCCCAGGGGGATCGTGGCTACACCTTC. Encoded protein: CSAQGDRGYTF.

The gene calls are TRBV6-4 and TRBJ1-5; no clear D. CDR3 length equals 16 residues. V was shortened by 2 bases and J by 0 bases, with 11 bases between the two germline ends. Germline CDR1 reads MRHNA; CDR2 reads SNTAGT. In DNA form, the CDR3 reads TGTGCCAGCAGTGACGGTGAGAAATATAGCAATCAGCCCCAGCATTTT. This sequence encodes CASSDGEKYSNQPQHF.

V usage is TRBV28 and J usage is TRBJ2-1, with 11 bases identical to TRBD1. The CDR3 has 15 residues. The V segment lost 8 bases and the J segment 4 bases; nucleotides outside the gene matches: 7. CDR1 and CDR2 from the germline V gene are MDHEN and SYDVKM. As DNA, the CDR3 is TGTGCCAGCCGCTTCGGGACAGGGGGGTACAATGAGCAGTTCTTC. Protein sequence: CASRFGTGGYNEQFF. Drawing the rest from reference TRBV28 and TRBJ2-1, the complete variable domain is DVKVTQSSRYLVKRTGEKVFLECVQDMDHENMFWYRQDPGLGLRLIYFSYDVKMKEKGDIPEGYSVSREKKERFSLILESASTNQTSMYLCASRFGTGGYNEQFFGPGTRLTVL.

This sequence joins TRBV19 and TRBJ2-3; D unresolved. There are 14 residues in the CDR3. V was shortened by 1 base and J by 10 bases, with 15 bases between the two germline ends. Germline V gives CDR1 LNHDA, CDR2 SQIVND (reference sequence). The CDR3 is CASSIASPTSAQYF. The CDR3 coding sequence is TGTGCCAGTAGTATAGCTTCACCCACTTCGGCGCAGTATTTT. The entire variable domain, with the rest obtained from reference TRBV19 and TRBJ2-3, is as follows: DGGITQSPKYLFRKEGQNVTLSCEQNLNHDAMYWYRQDPGQGLRLIYYSQIVNDFQKGDIAEGYSVSREKKESFPLTVTSAQKNPTAFYLCASSIASPTSAQYFGPGTRLTVL.

This clone has just a few counts. The chain is built from TRBV6-5 and TRBJ1-1; the match to TRBD1 covers 9 bases. The CDR3 spans 15 residues. The germline gives CDR1 MNHEY, CDR2 SVGAGI. The trim removed 0 bases at V and 3 bases at J, leaving 2 bases unmatched. The DNA of the CDR3 is TGTGCCAGCAGTTACTCGACAGGGGGGTACACTGAAGCTTTCTTT. Its protein is CASSYSTGGYTEAFF.

The chain carries TRBV10-3 and TRBJ1-4, with 8 bases lining up with TRBD1. The CDR3 length is 15 residues. CDR1 ENHRY and CDR2 SYGVKD come from the germline V gene. J gave up 4 bases and V 8 bases, and 9 bases lay outside the gene matches. This CDR3 reads CAISQGARGNEKLFF. The CDR3 nucleotides are TGTGCCATCTCGCAGGGGGCGCGAGGTAATGAAAAACTGTTTTTT.

V gene TRBV5-1 combines with J gene TRBJ2-3; D is possibly TRBD1 (5 bases). Trimming shortened V by 0 bases and J by 3 bases, and 11 bases separated the two germline ends. The CDR3 runs to 15 residues. Germline V gene sequence: CDR1 SGHRS, CDR2 YFSETQ. CDR3: CASSLEGDGTDTQYF. CDR3 nucleotide sequence: TGCGCCAGCAGCTTGGAAGGGGATGGGACAGATACGCAGTATTTT. Full variable domain (missing parts from reference TRBV5-1 and TRBJ2-3): KAGVTQTPRYLIKTRGQQVTLSCSPISGHRSVSWYQQTPGQGLQFLFEYFSETQRNKGNFPGRFSGRQFSNSRSEMNVSTLELGDSALYLCASSLEGDGTDTQYFGPGTRLTVL.

The chain recombines TRBV13 with TRBJ2-5, with D possibly matching TRBD2 (7 bases). Germline loops: CDR1 PRHDT, CDR2 FYEKMQ (reference sequence). Trimming stripped 5 bases from V and 5 bases from J, with 21 bases between. The CDR3 sequence is 16 residues long. CDR3 residues: CASSGGGGGAMETQYF. As DNA, the CDR3 is TGTGCCAGCAGCGGTGGAGGGGGAGGGGCCATGGAGACCCAGTACTTC.

The sample holds one count of this clone. This sequence joins TRBV29-1 and TRBJ1-4; D is perhaps TRBD1 (5 bases). In germline, CDR1 is SQVTM, CDR2 ANQGSEA. Trimming removed 5 bases from V and 1 base from J, with 8 bases in between. The CDR3 covers 13 residues. The CDR3 DNA sequence: TGCAGCGTTATGACAGAAACTAATGAAAAACTGTTTTTT. This sequence encodes CSVMTETNEKLFF.

The rearrangement links TRBV7-9 to TRBJ2-3; possibly TRBD2 for D (6 bases). The CDR3 is 16 amino acids. Germline V gene lookup returns CDR1 SEHNR and CDR2 FQNEAQ (reference sequence). Trimming removed 5 bases at V and 0 bases at J, with 15 bases between. Here the CDR3 DNA reads TGTGCCAGCAGCACACGGAGGGCTTCTAGCACAGATACGCAGTATTTT. Translated: CASSTRRASSTDTQYF.

The rearrangement uses TRBV9 and TRBJ1-1, with D tentatively TRBD1 (5 bases). Germline CDR1 reads SGDLS; CDR2 reads YYNGEE. V was pared by 7 bases and J by 4 bases, with 11 bases between. The CDR3 is 12 residues long. CDR3 in DNA: TGTGCCAGCGGGGGGGTTAGCACTGAAGCTTTCTTT. Protein sequence: CASGGVSTEAFF.

The V and J genes are TRBV10-2 and TRBJ1-4; 10 bases map to TRBD1. The ends lost 8 bases at V and 8 bases at J; junction bases unmatched: 5. Germline CDR1 reads WSHSY; CDR2 reads SAAADI. The CDR3 has 13 residues. CDR3: CASARQGAEKLFF. The CDR3 DNA reads TGCGCCAGCGCACGACAGGGGGCAGAAAAACTGTTTTTT.

The V gene is TRBV27, the J gene TRBJ2-6; D is ambiguous. V dropped 5 bases and J dropped 0 bases, with 8 bases sitting between them. This CDR3 is 15 amino acids long. Germline V CDR1 and CDR2: MNHEY, SMNVEV (reference sequence). The CDR3 is CASSPLVSGANVLTF. In nucleotides, the CDR3 is TGTGCCAGCAGTCCCTTAGTCTCTGGGGCCAACGTCCTGACTTTC.